The 20 T cell receptor beta chains below come from one sample, sequenced in a study of blood T cell repertoires in COVID-19. Profiled with immunoSEQ multiplex PCR; TCRdb holds only in-frame clones, not every one. The data hold about 240,000 clones, with 85% to 90% observed a single time. The sequencing sample was made of peripheral blood. The receptors derive from a man in his 60s with acute or convalescent COVID-19.

The chain couples TRBV4-2 to TRBJ2-2; 10 nucleotides line up with TRBD2. The germline CDR1 and CDR2 sequences are LGHNA and YNFKEQ. Trimming cost V 1 base and J 8 bases; bases outside gene matches: 7. The CDR3 consists of 16 residues. This chain's CDR3 is CASSQAPSGSIGELFF. CDR3 nucleotides: TGTGCCAGCAGCCAAGCCCCTAGCGGGAGCATAGGGGAGCTGTTTTTT.

A remark on this clone: Other DNA variants within this sample encode the same CDR3. This chain uses TRBV28 with TRBJ1-5, with a possible D match to TRBD1 (5 bases). Germline CDR1 MDHEN, CDR2 SYDVKM. The ends were cut back, 6 bases at V and 0 bases at J, with 9 bases in the middle. The CDR3 runs to 14 residues. CDR3 protein: CASSLGGSNQPQHF. In nucleotides, the CDR3 is TGTGCCAGCAGCCTGGGGGGTAGCAATCAGCCCCAGCATTTT.

For the CDR3, the DNA is TGTGCCAGCAGCCCTTTACTAGCGGGAGTTACCGGGGAGCTGTTTTTT. Translating it yields CASSPLLAGVTGELFF. This chain uses TRBV9 with TRBJ2-2; 11 bases align to TRBD2. Germline trimming cut 4 bases from V and 5 bases from J; bases unmatched to any gene: 7. The length of the CDR3 is 16 residues. Germline loops: CDR1 SGDLS, CDR2 YYNGEE. The variable domain in full, completed from reference TRBV9 and TRBJ2-2, reads DSGVTQTPKHLITATGQRVTLRCSPRSGDLSVYWYQQSLDQGLQFLIQYYNGEERAKGNILERFSAQQFPDLHSELNLSSLELGDSALYFCASSPLLAGVTGELFFGEGSRLTVL.

CDR3 in DNA: TGTGCCAGCAGCTCCCCCGGGACTAGCGGGAGTTCAGATACGCAGTATTTT. Protein sequence: CASSSPGTSGSSDTQYF. The rearrangement joins TRBV7-8 to TRBJ2-3; 14 positions agree with TRBD2. Looked up from germline, CDR1 is SGHVS and CDR2 is FQNEAQ. This CDR3 comprises 17 residues. V lost 4 bases to trimming and J lost 4 bases; unmatched junction nucleotides: 7.

CDR3 DNA: TGTGCCAGCAGCCGGAGGACTGGCGGAGCGGGGACCGGGGAGCTGTTTTTT. This codes for CASSRRTGGAGTGELFF. This chain joins TRBV3-1 (or the pseudogene TRBV3-2) and TRBJ2-2, with 7 bases identical to TRBD2. V gave up 4 bases and J gave up 5 bases; unmatched junction bases: 13. Germline-derived CDR1 and CDR2 are LGHDT and YNNKEL (reference sequence). The CDR3 has 17 amino acids.

This chain uses TRBV5-6 with TRBJ2-7; TRBD2 might be the D (5 bases). This CDR3 spans 16 amino acids. CDR1 and CDR2 from the germline V gene are SGHDT and YYEEEE. Trimming removed 4 bases from V and 1 base from J, with 18 bases in between. For the CDR3, the DNA is TGTGCCAGCAGCCCACGGTTTGCGGGCCTTTCCTACGAGCAGTACTTC. Translation gives CASSPRFAGLSYEQYF.

V usage is TRBV7-3 and J usage is TRBJ2-2, with TRBD1 matching over 7 bases. Trimming removed 5 bases from V and 7 bases from J; junction bases left unmatched: 16. The CDR3 totals 17 residues. Germline V gene lookup returns CDR1 SGHTA and CDR2 FQGTGA. The CDR3 DNA sequence: TGTGCCAGCAGCCCGATGAGCCCCGGGACAGCTGGCGGGGAGCTGTTTTTT. It yields the protein CASSPMSPGTAGGELFF.

V and J are TRBV18 and TRBJ2-3; weak D call: TRBD2 (5 bases). Germline values: CDR1 KGHSH, CDR2 LQKENI. The V gene lost 2 bases and the J gene lost 1 base, with 13 bases spanning the gap. CDR3 length equals 16 residues. CDR3 region: CASSPSLAGRTDTQYF. CDR3 bases: TGTGCCAGCTCACCATCTCTCGCGGGCCGCACAGATACGCAGTATTTT.

The chain carries TRBV2 and TRBJ2-5, with 10 bases that match TRBD2. With 5 bases clipped from V and 2 bases from J, the junction kept 2 bases outside the gene matches. The CDR3 runs 14 residues. Germline V gene sequence: CDR1 SNHLY, CDR2 FYNNEI. CDR3 in DNA: TGTGCCAGCAGTATACTAGCGGGGCAAGAGACCCAGTACTTC. It specifies CASSILAGQETQYF.

V and J are TRBV12-3 or TRBV12-4 and TRBJ1-1, with D perhaps TRBD1 (5 bases). V was shortened by 7 bases and J by 11 bases, with 20 bases between the two germline ends. There are 13 residues in the CDR3. CDR3 amino acids: CASTTVGGGGAFF. DNA of the CDR3: TGTGCCAGCACCACCGTGGGGGGTGGAGGTGCTTTCTTT.

The V call is TRBV5-6, the J call TRBJ1-3, with TRBD1 matching over 7 bases. From germline, CDR1 is SGHDT and CDR2 YYEEEE. The trim removed 1 base at V and 0 bases at J, leaving 7 bases unmatched. CDR3 length equals 17 residues. In DNA, the CDR3 is TGTGCCAGCAGCTTGCAGGGGGATTTTGACTCTGGAAACACCATATATTTT. Its translation: CASSLQGDFDSGNTIYF.

The chain joins TRBV4-1 to TRBJ2-3, with D unclear. The V and J ends lost 1 base and 2 bases respectively, with 19 bases between them. This CDR3 region has 18 residues. Germline CDR1 reads MGHRA; CDR2 reads YSYEKL. CDR3: CASSQGFGGPPNTDTQYF. The CDR3 DNA reads TGCGCCAGCAGCCAAGGCTTTGGTGGGCCGCCGAACACAGATACGCAGTATTTT.

The CDR3 DNA follows: TGTGCCAGCAGTAGCAAGAACACTGAAGCTTTCTTT. It yields the protein CASSSKNTEAFF. The V call is TRBV6-2 or TRBV6-3, the J call TRBJ1-1, with D hard to call. The CDR3 is made up of 12 amino acids. Germline lookup yields CDR1 MNHEY and CDR2 SVGEGT. V dropped 5 bases and J dropped 1 base, with 5 bases sitting between them.

This clone was recorded once. V and J are TRBV6-2 or TRBV6-3 and TRBJ2-2; tentatively, D is TRBD1 (5 bases). The CDR3 has 15 residues. Germline assignment: CDR1 MNHEY and CDR2 SVGEGT. The ends were cut back, 1 base at V and 4 bases at J, with 10 bases in the middle. This CDR3 is CASSYYRDSTGELFF. Here the CDR3 DNA reads TGTGCCAGCAGTTACTATCGAGACAGCACCGGGGAGCTGTTTTTT.

The table lists this clone with a few counts. This chain connects TRBV5-8 to TRBJ1-5; 9 nucleotides match TRBD1. Germline CDR1 is SGHTS and CDR2 is YDEGEE. The junction had 4 bases not matched to a gene; V was cut back by 0 bases and J by 6 bases. This CDR3 has 15 residues. CDR3 residues: CASSLAHRGPQPQHF. In nucleotides, the CDR3 is TGTGCCAGCAGCTTGGCCCACAGGGGGCCTCAGCCCCAGCATTTT.

The chain employs TRBV27 and TRBJ2-7, with 9 bases lining up with TRBD1. The CDR3 covers 17 residues. J lost 5 bases, V lost 7 bases, and 18 bases had no gene match. The germline V gene has CDR1 MNHEY and CDR2 SMNVEV (reference sequence). The chain's CDR3 is CASTSRTTGGGSNEQYF. CDR3 DNA sequence: TGTGCCAGCACCTCTAGAACAACAGGGGGCGGCTCTAACGAGCAGTACTTC.

This sequence joins TRBV7-2 and TRBJ1-5, with D possibly matching TRBD1 (5 bases). The ends were cut back, 5 bases at V and 4 bases at J, with 18 bases in the middle. Germline values: CDR1 SGHTA, CDR2 FQGNSA. This CDR3 contains 16 residues. CDR3: CASSPTIGARNQPQHF. DNA of the CDR3: TGTGCCAGCAGCCCTACCATAGGGGCGCGGAATCAGCCCCAGCATTTT.

The chain joins TRBV7-9 to TRBJ2-7, with 7 bases that match TRBD1. V trimming: 5 bases; J trimming: 2 bases; junction bases outside the gene matches: 3. Germline V lookup: CDR1 SEHNR, CDR2 FQNEAQ (reference sequence). This CDR3 has 13 amino acids. The CDR3 loop is CASSLGTAYEQYF. Here the CDR3 DNA reads TGTGCCAGCAGCCTGGGGACAGCCTACGAGCAGTACTTC.

This chain joins TRBV19 and TRBJ2-3, with 8 nucleotides matching TRBD2. CDR3 length equals 15 residues. Germline V CDR1 and CDR2: LNHDA, SQIVND (reference sequence). Trimming at V came to 3 bases and at J to 1 base, leaving 3 bases not matched to a gene. Written as DNA, the CDR3 is TGTGCCAGTAGTATCGCCGGGAGGGGCACAGATACGCAGTATTTT. Its translation is CASSIAGRGTDTQYF.

Comments on this clone: This specimen includes other DNA sequences encoding the same CDR3. The V call is TRBV9, the J call TRBJ2-2, with 9 nucleotides matching TRBD2. V was clipped by 4 bases and J by 0 bases; unmatched bases: 4. The CDR3 contains 16 residues. Germline-derived CDR1 and CDR2 are SGDLS and YYNGEE. The CDR3 loop is CASSPRLAANTGELFF. The DNA for the CDR3 is TGTGCCAGCAGCCCCCGACTAGCGGCGAACACCGGGGAGCTGTTTTTT.